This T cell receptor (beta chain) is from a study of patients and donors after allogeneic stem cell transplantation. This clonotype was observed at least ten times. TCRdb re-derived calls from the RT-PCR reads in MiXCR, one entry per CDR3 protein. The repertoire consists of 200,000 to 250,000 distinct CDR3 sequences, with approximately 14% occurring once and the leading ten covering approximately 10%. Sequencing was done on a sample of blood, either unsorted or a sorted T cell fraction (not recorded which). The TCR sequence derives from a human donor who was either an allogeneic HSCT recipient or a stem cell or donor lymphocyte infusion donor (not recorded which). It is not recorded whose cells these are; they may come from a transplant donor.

The CDR3 region is CASSYTGIDLSGANVLTF. The CDR3 DNA is TGTGCCAGCAGCTATACCGGGATTGACCTCTCTGGGGCCAACGTCCTGACTTTC. The chain uses TRBV7-8 and TRBJ2-6; D might be TRBD2 (5 bases). Germline V lookup: CDR1 SGHVS, CDR2 FQNEAQ. Deletions cut 4 bases from V and 0 bases from J, with 16 bases between. The CDR3 spans 18 residues.